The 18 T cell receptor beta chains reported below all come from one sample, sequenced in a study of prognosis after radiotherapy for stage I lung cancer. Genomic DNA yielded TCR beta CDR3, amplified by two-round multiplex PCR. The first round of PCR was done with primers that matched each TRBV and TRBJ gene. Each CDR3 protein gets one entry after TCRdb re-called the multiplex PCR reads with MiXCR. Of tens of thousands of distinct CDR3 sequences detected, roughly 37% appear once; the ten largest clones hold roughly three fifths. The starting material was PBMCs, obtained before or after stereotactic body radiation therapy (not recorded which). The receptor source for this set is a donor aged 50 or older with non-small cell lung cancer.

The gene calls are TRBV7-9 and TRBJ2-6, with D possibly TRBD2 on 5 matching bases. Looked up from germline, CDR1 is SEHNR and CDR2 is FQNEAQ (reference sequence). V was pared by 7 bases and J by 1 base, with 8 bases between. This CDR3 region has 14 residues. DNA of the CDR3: TGTGCCAGCACGCGGGCTTCTGGGGCCAACGTCCTGACTTTC. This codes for CASTRASGANVLTF.

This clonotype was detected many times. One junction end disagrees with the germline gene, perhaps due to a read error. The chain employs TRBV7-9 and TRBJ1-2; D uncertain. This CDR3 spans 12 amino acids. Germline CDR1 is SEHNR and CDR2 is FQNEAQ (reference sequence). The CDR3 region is CASSHTDYGHTF. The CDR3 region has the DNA TGTGCCAGCAGCCATACGGATTATGGCCACACCTTC.

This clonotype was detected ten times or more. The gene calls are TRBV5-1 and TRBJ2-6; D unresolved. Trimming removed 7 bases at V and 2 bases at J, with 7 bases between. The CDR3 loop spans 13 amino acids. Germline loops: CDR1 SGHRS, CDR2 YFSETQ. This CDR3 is CASWAAGANVLTF. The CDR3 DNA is TGCGCCAGCTGGGCGGCTGGGGCCAACGTCCTGACTTTC.

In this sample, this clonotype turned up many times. CDR3 region: CASRVGKGTRQYF. The DNA for the CDR3 is TGTGCCAGCCGAGTCGGGAAAGGGACCCGACAGTACTTC. This chain uses TRBV6-1 with TRBJ2-4, with D perhaps being TRBD1 or TRBD2 (5 bases each). The CDR3 has 13 amino acids. Germline V gives CDR1 MNHNS, CDR2 SASEGT. The germline V and J ends were trimmed by 8 bases and 13 bases, with 21 bases remaining between them.

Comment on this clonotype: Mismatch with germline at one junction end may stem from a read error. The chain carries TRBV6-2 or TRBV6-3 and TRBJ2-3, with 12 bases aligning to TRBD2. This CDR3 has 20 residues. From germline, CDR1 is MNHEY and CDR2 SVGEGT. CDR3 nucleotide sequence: TGTGCCAGCAGTACCCCCCTGATGACTAGCGGGAGTCTCAGCACAGATACGCGGTATTTT. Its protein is CASSTPLMTSGSLSTDTRYF.

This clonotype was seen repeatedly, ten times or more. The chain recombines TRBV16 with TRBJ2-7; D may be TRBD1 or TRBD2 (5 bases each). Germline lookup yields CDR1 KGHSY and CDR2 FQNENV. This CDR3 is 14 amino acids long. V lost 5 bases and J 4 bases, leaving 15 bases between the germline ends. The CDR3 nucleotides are TGTGCCAGCAGCACCCCGGGACCTAAGTACGAGCAGTACTTC. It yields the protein CASSTPGPKYEQYF.

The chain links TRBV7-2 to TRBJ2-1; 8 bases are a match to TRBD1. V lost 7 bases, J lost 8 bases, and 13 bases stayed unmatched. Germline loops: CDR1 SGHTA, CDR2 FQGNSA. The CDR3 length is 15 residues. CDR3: CASIYSGTGADEQFF. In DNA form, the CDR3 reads TGTGCCAGCATCTACTCCGGGACAGGCGCTGATGAGCAGTTCTTC.

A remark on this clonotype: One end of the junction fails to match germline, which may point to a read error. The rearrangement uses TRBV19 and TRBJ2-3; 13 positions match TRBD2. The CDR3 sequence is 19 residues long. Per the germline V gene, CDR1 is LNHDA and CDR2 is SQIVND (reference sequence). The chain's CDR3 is CASSILTSGRHISTGTQYF. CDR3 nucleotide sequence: TGTGCCAGTAGTATTCTGACTAGCGGGAGGCACATTAGCACAGGTACGCAGTATTTT.

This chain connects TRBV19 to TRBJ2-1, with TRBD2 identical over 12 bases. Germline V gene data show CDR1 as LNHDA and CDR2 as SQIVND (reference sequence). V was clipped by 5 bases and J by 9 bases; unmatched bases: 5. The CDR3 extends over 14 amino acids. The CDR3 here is CASSQRLAGVEQFF. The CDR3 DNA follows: TGTGCCAGTAGTCAGAGACTAGCGGGAGTTGAGCAGTTCTTC.

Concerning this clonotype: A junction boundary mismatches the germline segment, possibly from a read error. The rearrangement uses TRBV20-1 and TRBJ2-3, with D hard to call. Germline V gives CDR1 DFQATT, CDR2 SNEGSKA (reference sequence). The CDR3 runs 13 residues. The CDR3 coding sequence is TGCAGTGCTCCTCTAACCGGGTCAGATACACAGTATTTT. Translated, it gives CSAPLTGSDTQYF.

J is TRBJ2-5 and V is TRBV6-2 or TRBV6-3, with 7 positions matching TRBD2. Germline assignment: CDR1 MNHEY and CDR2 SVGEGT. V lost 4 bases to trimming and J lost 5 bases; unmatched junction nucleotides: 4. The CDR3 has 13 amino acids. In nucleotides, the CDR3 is TGTGCCAGCAGTTCCCTGGGGGGGGAGACCCAGTACTTC. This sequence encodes CASSSLGGETQYF.

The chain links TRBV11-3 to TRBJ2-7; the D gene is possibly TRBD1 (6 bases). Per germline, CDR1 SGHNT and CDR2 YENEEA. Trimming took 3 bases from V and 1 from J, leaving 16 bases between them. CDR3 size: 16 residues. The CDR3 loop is CASSLGAGTLSYEQYF. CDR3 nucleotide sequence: TGTGCCAGCAGCTTGGGAGCCGGGACATTGTCCTACGAGCAGTACTTC.

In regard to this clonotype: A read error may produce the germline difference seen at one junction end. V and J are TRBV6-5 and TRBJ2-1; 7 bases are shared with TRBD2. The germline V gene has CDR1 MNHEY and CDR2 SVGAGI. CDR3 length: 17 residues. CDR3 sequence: CASSVASGVFSHNEQFF. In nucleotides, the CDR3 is TGTGCCAGCAGTGTAGCGAGCGGGGTGTTCTCCCACAATGAACAGTTCTTC.

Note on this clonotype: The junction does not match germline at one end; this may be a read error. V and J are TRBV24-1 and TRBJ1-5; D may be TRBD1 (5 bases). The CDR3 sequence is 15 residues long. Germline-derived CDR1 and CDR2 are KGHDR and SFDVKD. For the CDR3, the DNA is TGTGCCACCAGTTATGGATCCGGGGGATGGCAGCCCCATCATTTT. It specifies CATSYGSGGWQPHHF.

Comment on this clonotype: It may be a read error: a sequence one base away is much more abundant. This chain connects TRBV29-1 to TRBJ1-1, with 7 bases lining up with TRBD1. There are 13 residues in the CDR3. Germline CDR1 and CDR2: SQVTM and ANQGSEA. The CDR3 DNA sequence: TGCAGCGCTGAAGGGGGCGCTTCCACTGAAGCTTTCTTT. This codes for CSAEGGASTEAFF.

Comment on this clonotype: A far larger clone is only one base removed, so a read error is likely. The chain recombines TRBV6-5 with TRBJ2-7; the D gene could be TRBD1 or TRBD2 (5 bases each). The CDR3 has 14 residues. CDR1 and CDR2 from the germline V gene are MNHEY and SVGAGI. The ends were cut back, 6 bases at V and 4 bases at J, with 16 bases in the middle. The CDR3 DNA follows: TGTGCCAGCAGACCAGCCTCGGGGCATTACGAGCAGTACTTC. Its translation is CASRPASGHYEQYF.

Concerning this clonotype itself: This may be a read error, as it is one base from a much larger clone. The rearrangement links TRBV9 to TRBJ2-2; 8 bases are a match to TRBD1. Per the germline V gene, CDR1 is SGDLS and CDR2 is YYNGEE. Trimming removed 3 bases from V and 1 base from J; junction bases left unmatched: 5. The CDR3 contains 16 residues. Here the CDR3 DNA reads TGTGCCAGCAGCGCGTTGGGACAGGAGAACACCGGGGAGCTGTTTTTT. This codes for CASSALGQENTGELFF.

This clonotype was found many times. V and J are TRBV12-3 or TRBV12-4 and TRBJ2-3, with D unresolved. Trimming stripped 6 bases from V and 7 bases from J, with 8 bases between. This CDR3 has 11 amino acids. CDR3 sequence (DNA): TGTGCCAGCAGCTCCTTGAATACGCAGTATTTT. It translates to CASSSLNTQYF.